This T cell receptor beta chain was obtained from a study of cytomegalovirus exposure and HLA in healthy donors (dated by TCRdb to the late 2010s). Broadly, across the study: According to a later analysis, one platform produced both the 120 validation repertoires and the roughly 660 repertoires of the first cohort. The aim of the study was to test whether cataloging public T cell receptors could identify signatures of past pathogen exposure. Besides the first cohort of approximately 710 subjects, a separate validation cohort made up of over a hundred different subjects was used. High-throughput TCR immunosequencing, statistical association of individual TCRs with disease status, and machine learning were combined to predict cytomegalovirus infection status. The research as a whole found: A later analysis had no HLA typing for the validation cohort, so co-occurrence there was scored across all 120 repertoires. Three of the identified cytomegalovirus-associated TCR beta chains were confirmed in vitro to be specific for cytomegalovirus antigens. The classifier was reported to diagnose cytomegalovirus status with high specificity and sensitivity in both the original and validation cohorts. The study gave a list of 150 to 200 TCR beta chains associated with cytomegalovirus. Subsequent analysis determined that TCRs grouped into clusters in the first cohort also showed a tendency toward co-occurrence across the approximately 110 validation repertoires, and approximately 94% of cluster scores exceeded 0. It was suggested by the authors that the approach could potentially be generalized to other disease states and immunological phenotypes. Most TCR sequences were observed very rarely across donors, whereas some public TCRs were present in many individuals.

The donors belonged to the validation cohort of approximately 130 subjects, which was separate from the roughly 670-subject first cohort. Library prep was done by the immunoSEQ multiplex PCR assay. In the authors' own workflow: A statistical classification framework was developed to diagnose cytomegalovirus status using the catalog of TCR beta chain sequences. What TCRdb holds here is the immuneACCESS table cut down to in-frame rearrangements. Part of the clones is not present; checked against another copy, under half of the missing clones reflect an unresolved V gene, and the others are unexplained. That table is the source of V, J and clone size, and D and trimming were worked out from the DNA. Here the sample has about 130,000 clones; approximately 84% occur a single time. The ten largest clonotypes hold 25% to 30% of the sample. With regard to this clone: The clone's antigen remains unknown. Per-base quality was not reported, and no clone a single base away is much larger than it.

The germline V gene encodes CDR1 MNHEY and CDR2 SVGAGI. The germline ends are 12 bases apart after V is trimmed by 4 bases and J by 3 bases. CDR3 length: 14 amino acids, cysteine to phenylalanine. Only the CDR3 part of the read is kept: 42 bases, read in frame from the first base. This clonotype originated in a man aged 30 to 39 in good health and CMV-seropositive. Sequences were obtained from PBMCs. Rearrangement joined TRBV6-5 to TRBJ1-2; TRBD1 is a possible D gene, resting on 5 matching bases. Here is the DNA: TGTGCCAGCAGTTTCCAACAGGAGTACTATGGCTACACCTTC. Protein translation: CASSFQQEYYGYTF.